This is a list of T cell receptor beta chains from one sample in a study of beta chain features in type 1 diabetes. TCRdb's copy holds only in-frame clones and misses some; the assay was immunoSEQ multiplex PCR. In the table there are 160,000 or so clones, roughly 59% of which are singletons. Sequencing was carried out using naive CD4+ T cells from blood. The receptors were gathered from a man aged 30 to 45 with type 1 diabetes. Each CDR3 is given with its conserved first and last residue. Fields, in order: J gene, V gene, clone size, D gene, CDR3 DNA, CDR3 protein. A D gene is named only where the DNA matches it firmly. A row's size may be missing; if present it is once, few, many or a size class.

j_call: TRBJ2-4
v_call: TRBV29-1
clone_size: -
d_call: -
cdr3_nt: TGCAGCGTCCACATGGTGGCCAAAAACATTCAGTACTTC
cdr3_aa: CSVHMVAKNIQYF

j_call: TRBJ2-7
v_call: TRBV7-2
clone_size: -
d_call: -
cdr3_nt: TGTGCCAGCAGCTTAAGTTCGGTCACGACCTACGAGCAGTACTTC
cdr3_aa: CASSLSSVTTYEQYF

j_call: TRBJ2-1
v_call: TRBV10-3
clone_size: -
d_call: TRBD2
cdr3_nt: TGTGCCATCAGTACCGGGACTAGCGATAATGAGCAGTTCTTC
cdr3_aa: CAISTGTSDNEQFF

j_call: TRBJ1-5
v_call: TRBV2
clone_size: -
d_call: -
cdr3_nt: TGTGCCAGCAGTGAACAGGGTAGCAATCAGCCCCAGCATTTT
cdr3_aa: CASSEQGSNQPQHF

j_call: TRBJ2-1
v_call: TRBV2
clone_size: -
d_call: -
cdr3_nt: TGTGCCAGCAGTGAAGGATGGCCGAACAATGAGCAGTTCTTC
cdr3_aa: CASSEGWPNNEQFF

j_call: TRBJ2-7
v_call: TRBV29-1
clone_size: -
d_call: TRBD1
cdr3_nt: TGCAGCGTTGATAAGGGACAGGGTGGCTACGAGCAGTACTTC
cdr3_aa: CSVDKGQGGYEQYF

j_call: TRBJ1-4
v_call: TRBV25-1
clone_size: -
d_call: TRBD1
cdr3_nt: TGTGCCAGCAGTGAAGGGGGGACAGGGCATGAAAAACTGTTTTTT
cdr3_aa: CASSEGGTGHEKLFF

j_call: TRBJ2-3
v_call: TRBV6-1
clone_size: -
d_call: -
cdr3_nt: TGTGCCAGCAGTGATCAGGGGAGGCGCACAGATACGCAGTATTTT
cdr3_aa: CASSDQGRRTDTQYF

j_call: TRBJ2-7
v_call: TRBV29-1
clone_size: -
d_call: -
cdr3_nt: TGCAGCGTTTCCCGACCCTCCAGCTCCTACGAGCAGTACTTC
cdr3_aa: CSVSRPSSSYEQYF

j_call: TRBJ1-1
v_call: TRBV19
clone_size: -
d_call: -
cdr3_nt: TGTGCCAGTAATCATCAGTCTAACACTGAAGCTTTCTTT
cdr3_aa: CASNHQSNTEAFF

j_call: TRBJ1-2
v_call: TRBV9
clone_size: -
d_call: -
cdr3_nt: TGTGCCAGCAGCGTAGAAGGAGACAGTAACTATGGCTACACCTTC
cdr3_aa: CASSVEGDSNYGYTF

j_call: TRBJ1-4
v_call: TRBV7-2
clone_size: -
d_call: TRBD1
cdr3_nt: TGTGCCAGCAGCGTACACGGGACAGGGAATGAAAAACTGTTTTTT
cdr3_aa: CASSVHGTGNEKLFF

j_call: TRBJ2-5
v_call: TRBV7-9
clone_size: -
d_call: TRBD1
cdr3_nt: TGTGCCAGCAGCTTTGCCACAGAACAGGGGTCGTACTTC
cdr3_aa: CASSFATEQGSYF

j_call: TRBJ1-6
v_call: TRBV19
clone_size: -
d_call: -
cdr3_nt: TGTGCCAGTAGTAATCAGGATTCACCCCTCCACTTT
cdr3_aa: CASSNQDSPLHF

j_call: TRBJ2-5
v_call: TRBV9
clone_size: few
d_call: TRBD2
cdr3_nt: TGTGCCAGCAGTACCGGGACTAGCGGGGGATCAACTGTGGAGACCCAGTACTTC
cdr3_aa: CASSTGTSGGSTVETQYF

j_call: TRBJ2-1
v_call: TRBV19
clone_size: -
d_call: TRBD2
cdr3_nt: TGTGCCAGTGGTAACGGGGGGTACAATGAGCAGTTCTTC
cdr3_aa: CASGNGGYNEQFF

j_call: TRBJ2-5
v_call: TRBV29-1
clone_size: -
d_call: -
cdr3_nt: TGCAGCGTTGGGCAGGCCCAAGAGACCCAGTACTTC
cdr3_aa: CSVGQAQETQYF

j_call: TRBJ1-1
v_call: TRBV7-9
clone_size: -
d_call: TRBD1
cdr3_nt: TGTGCCAGCAGCTTAGTTTCAGGGGGCACTGAAGCTTTCTTT
cdr3_aa: CASSLVSGGTEAFF

j_call: TRBJ1-4
v_call: TRBV30
clone_size: once
d_call: TRBD1
cdr3_nt: TGTGCCTTTCCGGACAGGGGCGGTGAAAAACTGTTTTTT
cdr3_aa: CAFPDRGGEKLFF

j_call: TRBJ2-3
v_call: TRBV7-2
clone_size: -
d_call: TRBD2
cdr3_nt: TGTGCCAGCACCATAGCGGGCACCACAGATACGCAGTATTTT
cdr3_aa: CASTIAGTTDTQYF

j_call: TRBJ1-6
v_call: TRBV30
clone_size: few
d_call: -
cdr3_nt: TGTGCCTGGAGTTCCCCGTCCCCTGGTAGTTCACCCCTCCACTTT
cdr3_aa: CAWSSPSPGSSPLHF

j_call: TRBJ2-5
v_call: TRBV4-3
clone_size: few
d_call: -
cdr3_nt: TGCGCCAGCAGCCTAATTCTAGGGGTAATGGAGACCCAGTACTTC
cdr3_aa: CASSLILGVMETQYF

j_call: TRBJ2-5
v_call: TRBV30
clone_size: -
d_call: -
cdr3_nt: TGTGCCTGGAGTTTTATTGGAGTAGAGACCCAGTACTTC
cdr3_aa: CAWSFIGVETQYF

j_call: TRBJ1-1
v_call: TRBV29-1
clone_size: -
d_call: -
cdr3_nt: TGCAGCGTTGAAGCCGGGGTGGGCACTGAAGCTTTCTTT
cdr3_aa: CSVEAGVGTEAFF

j_call: TRBJ1-3
v_call: TRBV23-1
clone_size: -
d_call: TRBD1
cdr3_nt: TGCGCCAGCAGTCAATCGATTGGACAGGCTTCCGGAAACACCATATATTTT
cdr3_aa: CASSQSIGQASGNTIYF

j_call: TRBJ2-1
v_call: TRBV5-1
clone_size: few
d_call: TRBD1
cdr3_nt: TGCGCCAGCAGCATCACAACCGGGACAGGGAACAATGAGCAGTTCTTC
cdr3_aa: CASSITTGTGNNEQFF

j_call: TRBJ1-5
v_call: TRBV9
clone_size: -
d_call: -
cdr3_nt: TGTGCCAGCCCCGAGGGCAGGGAAGCGATCAGATGGTCCCAGCATTTT
cdr3_aa: CASPEGREAIRWSQHF